The 8 T cell receptor beta chains listed next were all sequenced from one sample in a study of blood T cell repertoires in COVID-19. Clones were read by immunoSEQ multiplex PCR, and TCRdb kept only the in-frame ones, dropping some. The table has some 120,000 clones, about 88% seen once. Sequenced input: peripheral blood. These receptors were collected from a woman older than 75 with acute or convalescent COVID-19.

The chain links TRBV6-1 to TRBJ1-5; 7 nucleotides match TRBD1. CDR3 length equals 18 residues. CDR1 is MNHNS, CDR2 SASEGT, per germline. The ends lost 4 bases at V and 0 bases at J; junction bases unmatched: 12. CDR3 nucleotide sequence: TGTGCCAGCAGTGGCCAGACAGGGACCTTTTATAGCAATCAGCCCCAGCATTTT. Amino acids: CASSGQTGTFYSNQPQHF.

The chain has TRBV7-3 and TRBJ2-3; D not certain. The CDR3 is 15 amino acids. Trimming took 5 bases from V and 2 from J, leaving 14 bases between them. Looked up from germline, CDR1 is SGHTA and CDR2 is FQGTGA. CDR3 coding DNA: TGTGCCAGCAGCCCGCAAGCAGGTTTCACAGATACGCAGTATTTT. Translating gives CASSPQAGFTDTQYF.

V usage is TRBV2 and J usage is TRBJ2-3; 7 positions match TRBD2. This CDR3 spans 15 amino acids. Unmatched junction bases numbered 7, after V lost 7 bases and J lost 0 bases. The germline gives CDR1 SNHLY, CDR2 FYNNEI. DNA of the CDR3: TGTGCCAGCATCAAACTAGCGTCTAGCACAGATACGCAGTATTTT. Translated, it gives CASIKLASSTDTQYF. Supplemented by reference TRBV2 and TRBJ2-3, the full variable domain reads EPEVTQTPSHQVTQMGQEVILRCVPISNHLYFYWYRQILGQKVEFLVSFYNNEISEKSEIFDDQFSVERPDGSNFTLKIRSTKLEDSAMYFCASIKLASSTDTQYFGPGTRLTVL.

The chain employs TRBV6-5 and TRBJ2-6; TRBD1 matches at 7 bases. Germline V gene data show CDR1 as MNHEY and CDR2 as SVGAGI. There are 15 residues in the CDR3. Trimming cost V 4 bases and J 4 bases; bases outside gene matches: 4. The CDR3, as DNA: TGTGCCAGCAGTTCGAGGGGGCTCGGGGCCAACGTCCTGACTTTC. This gives the protein CASSSRGLGANVLTF.

This clone showed up just once. The chain employs TRBV19 and TRBJ1-6, with a weak D call TRBD1 (5 bases). This CDR3 is 14 amino acids long. Germline CDR1 LNHDA, CDR2 SQIVND (reference sequence). V gave up 7 bases and J gave up 9 bases, with 16 bases separating them. CDR3 residues: CASNYQQGVSPLHF. In nucleotides, the CDR3 is TGTGCCAGTAATTACCAACAAGGGGTTTCACCCCTCCACTTT.

This clone has a single count. The genes are TRBV2 and TRBJ2-3; 8 bases are a match to TRBD2. CDR1 is SNHLY and CDR2 is FYNNEI in the germline V gene. The CDR3 is 17 amino acids. With V trimmed by 8 bases and J by 2 bases, 15 bases remained unmatched. As DNA, the CDR3 is TGTGCCAGCGGTTTAGGTAGCGGGACTTTAAACACAGATACGCAGTATTTT. This gives the protein CASGLGSGTLNTDTQYF. The full variable domain, completed using reference TRBV2 and TRBJ2-3, is EPEVTQTPSHQVTQMGQEVILRCVPISNHLYFYWYRQILGQKVEFLVSFYNNEISEKSEIFDDQFSVERPDGSNFTLKIRSTKLEDSAMYFCASGLGSGTLNTDTQYFGPGTRLTVL.

The CDR3 DNA follows: TGTGCCAGCACCGTTATGGGACTAGCCGGGACCCAGTACTTC. This translates into CASTVMGLAGTQYF. The V gene is TRBV6-5, the J gene TRBJ2-5; the match to TRBD2 covers 9 bases. CDR3 length equals 14 residues. Germline CDR1 reads MNHEY; CDR2 reads SVGAGI. V shed 7 bases, J shed 7 bases, and the junction held 10 bases outside the gene matches.

V usage is TRBV2 and J usage is TRBJ2-5, with TRBD2 matching over 10 bases. Germline CDR1 and CDR2: SNHLY and FYNNEI. The CDR3 consists of 15 residues. V lost 4 bases and J lost 5; bases outside the gene matches: 7. CDR3 sequence: CASSALAGAGETQYF. CDR3 nucleotides: TGTGCCAGCAGTGCTCTAGCGGGGGCAGGGGAGACCCAGTACTTC.